This T cell receptor (beta chain) came from a study of blood T cell repertoires in COVID-19. In the study overall: Collection of acute and convalescent COVID-19 samples took place in the United States, Italy and Spain. Sources were T cells, B-cell-depleted T cells, or PBMCs; the material itself was cDNA or gDNA.

Trimming pared 5 bases from V and 0 bases from J, leaving 14 bases between. The CDR3 has 15 amino acids. Germline assignment: CDR1 MNHEY and CDR2 SMNVEV (reference sequence). In the original workflow: Using reference gene primer amplification, nucleated cell counts were estimated. The table came from immunoSEQ multiplex PCR; TCRdb's copy has only in-frame clones and leaves some out. The V and J calls and clone size are taken from that table; D and trimming were inferred from the DNA. Of 35,000 to 55,000 clones detected, about 87% appear once; the ten largest clones hold approximately 4.7%. This TCR was recovered from a human donor in a cohort sampled during active COVID-19. J is TRBJ2-7 and V is TRBV27; possible D gene TRBD2, 6 bases. The sequenced sample was peripheral blood. DNA of the CDR3: TGTGCCAGCAGTGTCCGGGACTTGAGCTCCTACGAGCAGTACTTC. This codes for CASSVRDLSSYEQYF.